Following are 10 T cell receptor beta chains from one sample sequenced in a study of T cells in Graves' hyperthyroidism and ophthalmopathy. Amplification targeted TCR beta CDR3 regions from RNA transcripts. During a first-round RT-PCR of the TCR CDR3, the HTBI primer set was used. A single record per CDR3 protein comes from TCRdb applying MiXCR to the multiplex PCR reads. The data hold fewer than 450,000 distinct CDR3 sequences, with 15% to 20% observed a single time. The specimen sequenced was blood. The origin of the receptors is a woman in her thirties with Graves' hyperthyroidism that later progressed to Graves' ophthalmopathy.

The chain joins TRBV11-2 to TRBJ2-5; 15 bases map to TRBD2. Germline assignment: CDR1 SGHAT and CDR2 FQNNGV. Unmatched junction bases numbered 10, after V lost 2 bases and J lost 3 bases. The CDR3 loop spans 19 amino acids. The CDR3 sequence is CASSLRSYRTSGREETQYF. CDR3 bases: TGTGCCAGCAGCTTACGCTCATATCGGACTAGCGGGAGGGAAGAGACCCAGTACTTC.

This clonotype was seen repeatedly, ten times or more. The gene calls are TRBV7-2 and TRBJ2-3; 13 bases line up with TRBD2. Germline V lookup: CDR1 SGHTA, CDR2 FQGNSA. The trim removed 4 bases at V and 5 bases at J, leaving 6 bases unmatched. This CDR3 is 16 amino acids long. CDR3 in amino acids: CASSSWTSGSRDTQYF. CDR3 in DNA: TGTGCCAGCAGCTCCTGGACTAGCGGGAGTAGAGATACGCAGTATTTT.

The chain recombines TRBV11-2 with TRBJ2-3, with 9 bases fitting TRBD1. J lost 6 bases, V lost 6 bases, and 10 bases had no gene match. Germline V gene lookup returns CDR1 SGHAT and CDR2 FQNNGV. The CDR3 extends over 15 amino acids. CDR3 region: CASSNELGQGDTQYF. The CDR3 DNA reads as TGTGCCAGCAGTAATGAGTTGGGACAGGGTGATACGCAGTATTTT.

V and J are TRBV2 and TRBJ1-1, with 8 bases aligning to TRBD1. V was pared by 6 bases and J by 4 bases, with 19 bases of the junction left unmatched. CDR3 length equals 18 residues. CDR1 is SNHLY and CDR2 is FYNNEI in the germline V gene. The CDR3 nucleotides are TGTGCCAGCAGCGTCCCGGGGCAGGGGGCACTTGGGGGCACTGAAGCTTTCTTT. Protein: CASSVPGQGALGGTEAFF. Together with reference TRBV2 and TRBJ1-1, the CDR3 gives the full variable domain: EPEVTQTPSHQVTQMGQEVILRCVPISNHLYFYWYRQILGQKVEFLVSFYNNEISEKSEIFDDQFSVERPDGSNFTLKIRSTKLEDSAMYFCASSVPGQGALGGTEAFFGQGTRLTVV.

This clonotype came up many times. CDR3 protein: CASSRRNTEAFF. For the CDR3, the DNA is TGTGCCAGTAGCCGCAGGAACACTGAAGCTTTCTTT. The V call is TRBV19, the J call TRBJ1-1; no reliable D call. CDR3 length equals 12 residues. Looked up from germline, CDR1 is LNHDA and CDR2 is SQIVND (reference sequence). The V gene lost 6 bases and the J gene lost 1 base, with 6 bases spanning the gap.

This clonotype has a count of ten or more. The chain employs TRBV27 and TRBJ2-3; no firm D call. Deletions cut 6 bases from V and 2 bases from J, with 15 bases between. The CDR3 consists of 15 residues. CDR1 is MNHEY and CDR2 is SMNVEV in the germline V gene (reference sequence). The CDR3 region is CASRTETIDTDTQYF. The DNA of the CDR3 is TGTGCCAGCAGAACAGAAACCATAGACACAGATACGCAGTATTTT.

A few counts support this clonotype. The rearrangement links TRBV6-1 to TRBJ2-1; 8 bases line up with TRBD2. The CDR3 runs to 15 residues. The V segment lost 6 bases and the J segment 6 bases; nucleotides outside the gene matches: 10. Germline V gives CDR1 MNHNS, CDR2 SASEGT. CDR3 sequence: CASSGASGRGNEQFF. Written as DNA, the CDR3 is TGTGCCAGCAGCGGCGCGAGCGGGAGAGGCAATGAGCAGTTCTTC.

This clonotype was observed many times. The genes are TRBV19 and TRBJ1-1; 7 nucleotides align to TRBD1. Trimming took 5 bases from V and 8 from J; bases not matched to a gene: 5. CDR1 and CDR2 (germline): LNHDA, SQIVND (reference sequence). The CDR3 runs to 12 residues. The CDR3 region is CASSQWDSEAFF. The CDR3 DNA follows: TGTGCCAGTAGTCAGTGGGACAGCGAAGCTTTCTTT. Complete variable domain (other parts from reference TRBV19 and TRBJ1-1): DGGITQSPKYLFRKEGQNVTLSCEQNLNHDAMYWYRQDPGQGLRLIYYSQIVNDFQKGDIAEGYSVSREKKESFPLTVTSAQKNPTAFYLCASSQWDSEAFFGQGTRLTVV.

The J gene is TRBJ2-7, the V gene TRBV6-2 or TRBV6-3; D is uncertain. Per the germline V gene, CDR1 is MNHEY and CDR2 is SVGEGT. The CDR3 loop spans 13 amino acids. V gave up 10 bases and J gave up 7 bases, with 20 bases separating them. This CDR3 reads CATRHGALGEQYF. CDR3 DNA: TGTGCCACCCGCCACGGAGCTCTTGGAGAGCAGTACTTC.

This clonotype was detected ten times or more. The chain couples TRBV20-1 to TRBJ2-7; TRBD1 aligns across 7 bases. CDR3 length: 15 amino acids. Germline CDR1 reads DFQATT; CDR2 reads SNEGSKA (reference sequence). J was trimmed by 6 bases and V by 5 bases; bases with no gene match: 16. The CDR3 loop is CSARRPTGIGGEQYF. The CDR3 DNA is TGCAGTGCTCGCCGCCCGACAGGGATAGGGGGCGAGCAGTACTTC.